This T cell receptor beta chain comes out of a study of STAT5B mutations in CD4+ large granular lymphocyte leukemia. Study-wide results and caveats: Main leukemic clonotypes were patient-specific, but more than 20% appeared at low frequency elsewhere.

In the case of this clone: Its antigen is currently unknown.

The repertoire was sequenced with immunoSEQ multiplex PCR; TCRdb's copy has only in-frame clones and lacks some. The data show more than 20,000 clones, 65% to 90% seen once. The CDR3 loop spans 14 amino acids. V was cut by 7 bases and J by 4 bases, with 14 bases left in between. CDR1 and CDR2 (germline): MNHNS, SASEGT. This TCR derives from a human donor in good health. Source material: CD4+ T cells from blood buffy coats. The chain combines TRBV6-1 with TRBJ2-1, with a tentative D call TRBD2 (5 bases). Here the CDR3 reads CASTGAVAYNEQFF. In DNA, the CDR3 is TGTGCCAGCACCGGAGCGGTGGCGTACAATGAGCAGTTCTTC.